The next 21 T cell receptor beta chains were all read from a single sample in a study of T cell responses to AZD1222 COVID-19 vaccine listed by TCRdb under 2021. The time point label, as the study defines it: baseline before first vaccination. Receptors were amplified or captured by the immunoSEQ multiplex PCR assay. As stored in TCRdb, this immuneACCESS dataset retains in-frame rearrangements with V and J assigned. A fraction of the clones does not appear; measured against another copy, unresolved V genes explain less than half of the discrepancy, and the remainder lacks a known reason. The sample profile shows about 150,000 clones; about 92% of them were found once. The ten largest clones represent about 2.5% of the sample. Sequencing used peripheral blood, obtained on day 0 of AZD1222 vaccination. The receptors here all came from an adult in good health.

The chain joins TRBV6-2 or TRBV6-3 to TRBJ2-2; TRBD1 agrees at 10 bases. Per germline, CDR1 MNHEY and CDR2 SVGEGT. Trimming removed 6 bases from V and 8 bases from J; junction bases left unmatched: 12. The CDR3 length is 16 residues. In nucleotides, the CDR3 is TGTGCCAGCAGCCACCGACAGGGGGCGAATCAAGGGGAGCTGTTTTTT. It codes for CASSHRQGANQGELFF.

V and J are TRBV19 and TRBJ1-3; D might be TRBD1 (5 bases). Per the germline V gene, CDR1 is LNHDA and CDR2 is SQIVND (reference sequence). Between the trimmed V and J ends, which lost 6 bases and 2 bases, there was a span of 14 bases. CDR3 length: 15 amino acids. The CDR3 region is CASSKGILAGNTIYF. In DNA form, the CDR3 reads TGTGCCAGTAGCAAGGGGATCCTGGCTGGAAACACCATATATTTT.

V gene TRBV19 combines with J gene TRBJ2-7; TRBD2 might be the D (5 bases). Looked up from germline, CDR1 is LNHDA and CDR2 is SQIVND (reference sequence). The length of the CDR3 is 15 residues. Trimming cost V 6 bases and J 4 bases, with 19 bases left between them. CDR3 bases: TGTGCCAGTAGACCGATGGCAGTGAGGGTTTACGAGCAGTACTTC. As protein: CASRPMAVRVYEQYF.

V usage is TRBV11-2 and J usage is TRBJ1-1; D gene unclear. V gave up 1 base and J gave up 7 bases, with 13 bases separating them. The CDR3 covers 14 residues. CDR1 is SGHAT and CDR2 is FQNNGV in the germline V gene. The CDR3 reads CASSLVGLGIEAFF. The CDR3 DNA reads as TGTGCCAGCAGCTTAGTTGGGTTAGGGATTGAAGCTTTCTTT.

J is TRBJ1-6 and V is TRBV27; tentatively, D is TRBD1 (6 bases). Deletions cut 3 bases from V and 7 bases from J, with 10 bases between. Looked up from germline, CDR1 is MNHEY and CDR2 is SMNVEV (reference sequence). The CDR3 covers 14 residues. Written as DNA, the CDR3 is TGTGCCAGCAGTTTTGGGGGGCCGAATTCACCCCTCCACTTT. It codes for CASSFGGPNSPLHF.

The chain carries TRBV6-2 or TRBV6-3 and TRBJ1-3; D is unclear. Germline CDR1 MNHEY, CDR2 SVGEGT. This CDR3 is built from 17 residues. Trimming shortened V by 0 bases and J by 2 bases, and 14 bases separated the two germline ends. The CDR3 reads CASSYSNPRTTGNTIYF. The CDR3 nucleotides read TGTGCCAGCAGTTACTCGAATCCCCGGACGACTGGAAACACCATATATTTT.

The chain links TRBV6-1 to TRBJ1-2; TRBD1 matches at 12 bases. The CDR3 totals 15 residues. The germline V gene has CDR1 MNHNS and CDR2 SASEGT. Unmatched junction bases numbered 4, after V lost 1 base and J lost 7 bases. The CDR3 DNA sequence: TGTGCCAGCAGTGAAGGAGGGACAGGGGGCTTTGGCTACACCTTC. Protein product: CASSEGGTGGFGYTF.

The V and J genes are TRBV7-2 and TRBJ2-5; 9 bases align to TRBD1. Germline V gene sequence: CDR1 SGHTA, CDR2 FQGNSA. The V segment lost 7 bases and the J segment 5 bases; nucleotides outside the gene matches: 8. This CDR3 region has 14 residues. The CDR3 DNA sequence: TGTGCCAGCAAACAGGGGGCCGAGAGGGAGACCCAGTACTTC. Translating gives CASKQGAERETQYF.

V gene TRBV7-2 combines with J gene TRBJ1-3; TRBD1 might be the D (6 bases). V was clipped by 1 base and J by 2 bases, with 12 bases between them. The CDR3 covers 16 residues. CDR1 SGHTA and CDR2 FQGNSA come from the germline V gene. CDR3 nucleotide sequence: TGTGCCAGCAGCTTAGGCGGGGGCCTGACTGGAAACACCATATATTTT. This codes for CASSLGGGLTGNTIYF.

The rearrangement links TRBV7-9 to TRBJ1-3; no definite D call. Deletions cut 7 bases from V and 4 bases from J, with 11 bases between. Per the germline V gene, CDR1 is SEHNR and CDR2 is FQNEAQ (reference sequence). The CDR3 extends over 13 amino acids. CDR3 residues: CASIPAAGNTIYF. DNA of the CDR3: TGTGCCAGCATCCCCGCCGCAGGAAACACCATATATTTT. The full variable domain, rest sourced from reference TRBV7-9 and TRBJ1-3, is DTGVSQNPRHKITKRGQNVTFRCDPISEHNRLYWYRQTLGQGPEFLTYFQNEAQLEKSRLLSDRFSAERPKGSFSTLEIQRTEQGDSAMYLCASIPAAGNTIYFGEGSWLTVV.

The CDR3 region is CASSYGQAEFAFF. CDR3 DNA: TGTGCCAGCAGCTATGGACAGGCCGAGTTTGCTTTCTTT. The chain links TRBV5-8 to TRBJ1-1; 7 nucleotides align to TRBD1. This CDR3 contains 13 residues. Per the germline V gene, CDR1 is SGHTS and CDR2 is YDEGEE. The V segment lost 3 bases and the J segment 11 bases; nucleotides outside the gene matches: 10.

This chain joins TRBV12-3 or TRBV12-4 and TRBJ1-1, with no clear D. Trimming stripped 7 bases from V and 10 bases from J, with 13 bases between. The CDR3 spans 11 residues. The CDR3 spells CASTGFRGAFF. DNA of the CDR3: TGTGCCAGCACGGGTTTTAGAGGAGCTTTCTTT.

The chain recombines TRBV4-3 with TRBJ1-1; the D is unclear. The CDR3 length is 14 residues. V gave up 0 bases and J gave up 5 bases, with 10 bases separating them. Germline V gene data show CDR1 as LGHNA and CDR2 as YSLEER. CDR3 in DNA: TGCGCCAGCAGCCAAGAAGGGCCTGGGACTGAAGCTTTCTTT. Amino acids: CASSQEGPGTEAFF.

This sequence joins TRBV7-9 and TRBJ2-7; 9 nucleotides match TRBD1. Trimming removed 5 bases from V and 4 bases from J; junction bases left unmatched: 6. The CDR3 length is 14 residues. Looked up from germline, CDR1 is SEHNR and CDR2 is FQNEAQ (reference sequence). CDR3 in DNA: TGTGCCAGCAGCGAAGGGACAGGGCGGTACGAGCAGTACTTC. Its protein is CASSEGTGRYEQYF. Supplemented by reference TRBV7-9 and TRBJ2-7, the full variable domain reads DTGVSQNPRHKITKRGQNVTFRCDPISEHNRLYWYRQTLGQGPEFLTYFQNEAQLEKSRLLSDRFSAERPKGSFSTLEIQRTEQGDSAMYLCASSEGTGRYEQYFGPGTRLTVT.

The genes are TRBV28 and TRBJ1-3; D is possibly TRBD1 (6 bases). The CDR3 has 15 residues. Germline V gene data show CDR1 as MDHEN and CDR2 as SYDVKM. The V end was cut by 6 bases, the J end by 3 bases, with 15 bases between. The DNA for the CDR3 is TGTGCCAGCAGACCACCAGGGGAAGGTGGAAACACCATATATTTT. Protein product: CASRPPGEGGNTIYF.

This clone was observed a single time. V usage is TRBV18 and J usage is TRBJ1-3, with 7 nucleotides matching TRBD1. V lost 6 bases to trimming and J lost 1 base; unmatched junction nucleotides: 6. Germline-derived CDR1 and CDR2 are KGHSH and LQKENI. This CDR3 is 15 amino acids long. The CDR3 spells CASSMEGASGNTIYF. The CDR3, as DNA: TGTGCCAGCTCTATGGAGGGGGCTTCTGGAAACACCATATATTTT.

This chain uses TRBV6-1 with TRBJ1-4; D gene ambiguous. Trimming pared 3 bases from V and 8 bases from J, leaving 10 bases between. The CDR3 is made up of 13 amino acids. CDR1 is MNHNS, CDR2 SASEGT, per germline. The CDR3 loop reads CASSDRVWEKLFF. The CDR3 nucleotides are TGTGCCAGCAGTGACCGCGTATGGGAAAAACTGTTTTTT.

This clone turned up a few times. J is TRBJ2-7 and V is TRBV7-2; a possible D gene is TRBD2 (5 bases). Germline V gives CDR1 SGHTA, CDR2 FQGNSA. The CDR3 consists of 12 residues. V lost 1 base to trimming and J lost 6 bases, with 7 bases between them. CDR3 nucleotide sequence: TGTGCCAGCAGCTTAGAGAGGGCCGAGCAGTACTTC. Translated: CASSLERAEQYF.

The chain carries TRBV24-1 and TRBJ1-3, with 9 bases matching TRBD1. J lost 0 bases, V lost 4 bases, and 3 bases had no gene match. CDR1 and CDR2 from the germline V gene are KGHDR and SFDVKD. The CDR3 totals 16 residues. CDR3 in amino acids: CATSDTGQGSGNTIYF. In DNA form, the CDR3 reads TGTGCCACCAGTGACACGGGACAGGGCTCTGGAAACACCATATATTTT.

This chain connects TRBV5-1 to TRBJ2-5; no definite D call. Germline V lookup: CDR1 SGHRS, CDR2 YFSETQ. The CDR3 has 12 residues. V was pared by 2 bases and J by 5 bases, with 7 bases between. CDR3 bases: TGCGCCAGCAGCTTAAGCGAGGAGACCCAGTACTTC. This codes for CASSLSEETQYF.

The CDR3 loop reads CASRSGGTYEQYF. CDR3 in DNA: TGTGCCAGCCGTAGTGGTGGAACCTACGAGCAGTACTTC. The chain carries TRBV27 and TRBJ2-7; D not certain. Trimming took off 8 bases at V and 2 bases at J, with 13 bases between the two ends. CDR1 and CDR2 (germline): MNHEY, SMNVEV (reference sequence). The CDR3 is made up of 13 amino acids.